These 26 T cell receptor beta chains came from one sample sequenced in a study of blood T cell repertoires in COVID-19. Produced via immunoSEQ multiplex PCR; TCRdb's table is partial and in-frame only. The data contain about 75,000 clones, over 75% of them singletons. Sequenced: peripheral blood. The receptors derive from a human donor in a cohort sampled during active COVID-19.

This sequence joins TRBV5-1 and TRBJ2-1, with 7 bases aligning to TRBD2. Germline loops: CDR1 SGHRS, CDR2 YFSETQ. With V trimmed by 3 bases and J by 3 bases, 9 bases remained unmatched. This CDR3 spans 16 amino acids. The CDR3 sequence is CASSSQPGLSYNEQFF. As DNA, the CDR3 is TGCGCCAGCAGCTCTCAGCCGGGACTAAGCTACAATGAGCAGTTCTTC.

For the CDR3, the DNA is TGTGCCAGCAGCGTACGGCAGGGGCCTTCTAGCACAGATACGCAGTATTTT. Its translation: CASSVRQGPSSTDTQYF. The chain links TRBV9 to TRBJ2-3; tentatively, D is TRBD1 (6 bases). Trimming left V 1 base short and J 0 bases short, with 15 bases between. The CDR3 extends over 17 amino acids. Germline lookup yields CDR1 SGDLS and CDR2 YYNGEE. The full variable domain, in which reference TRBV9 and TRBJ2-3 provide the parts outside the CDR3, is DSGVTQTPKHLITATGQRVTLRCSPRSGDLSVYWYQQSLDQGLQFLIQYYNGEERAKGNILERFSAQQFPDLHSELNLSSLELGDSALYFCASSVRQGPSSTDTQYFGPGTRLTVL.

In its sample, this clone was seen once. CDR3 DNA: TGTGCCGGCCAGGGGACGGACTATGGCTACACCTTC. Encoded protein: CAGQGTDYGYTF. The chain links TRBV28 to TRBJ1-2, with a weak D call TRBD1 (6 bases). Germline CDR1 MDHEN, CDR2 SYDVKM. This CDR3 is built from 12 residues. The germline V and J ends were trimmed by 11 bases and 3 bases, with 13 bases remaining between them.

The chain employs TRBV5-6 and TRBJ1-3; TRBD1 is a possible D gene (6 bases). Germline V CDR1 and CDR2: SGHDT, YYEEEE. The CDR3 is 17 residues long. V was pared by 6 bases and J by 0 bases, with 19 bases between. The CDR3 region is CASMPDPQGSSGNTIYF. CDR3 in DNA: TGTGCCAGCATGCCAGACCCACAGGGTTCCTCTGGAAACACCATATATTTT.

The V call is TRBV9, the J call TRBJ2-2, with D uncertain. The CDR3 runs to 14 residues. V was pared by 4 bases and J by 0 bases, with 7 bases between. CDR1 and CDR2 (germline): SGDLS, YYNGEE. CDR3 sequence reads: CASSRAPNTGELFF. Written as DNA, the CDR3 is TGTGCCAGCAGCCGAGCCCCGAACACCGGGGAGCTGTTTTTT.

This clone was seen only once. The rearrangement uses TRBV6-5 and TRBJ1-2, with D tentatively TRBD1 (6 bases). Trimming pared 4 bases from V and 2 bases from J, leaving 14 bases between. The germline V gene encodes CDR1 MNHEY and CDR2 SVGAGI. CDR3 size: 15 residues. The CDR3 spells CASSSRRTANYGYTF. The CDR3, as DNA: TGTGCCAGCAGTTCACGACGGACAGCGAACTATGGCTACACCTTC.

The chain combines TRBV7-3 with TRBJ1-2; the D gene is possibly TRBD1 (5 bases). V was cut by 4 bases and J by 7 bases, with 13 bases left in between. Germline V gives CDR1 SGHTA, CDR2 FQGTGA. CDR3 length: 13 residues. The CDR3 region has the DNA TGTGCCAGCAGCTCCCCCGGGGGAGGTGGCTACACCTTC. Protein: CASSSPGGGGYTF.

The V gene is TRBV28, the J gene TRBJ2-7; 11 bases line up with TRBD2. In germline, CDR1 is MDHEN, CDR2 SYDVKM. The trim removed 5 bases at V and 4 bases at J, leaving 10 bases unmatched. The CDR3 sequence is 16 residues long. CDR3 in amino acids: CASSLNTGTSGYEQYF. In DNA form, the CDR3 reads TGTGCCAGCAGTCTTAATACCGGGACTAGCGGATACGAGCAGTACTTC.

The chain links TRBV11-3 to TRBJ2-5; TRBD1 matches at 9 bases. Germline V gene data show CDR1 as SGHNT and CDR2 as YENEEA. CDR3 length: 15 amino acids. V dropped 4 bases and J dropped 5; count of bases not matched to a gene: 8. CDR3 residues: CASSSGQGRLETQYF. In DNA form, the CDR3 reads TGTGCCAGCAGCTCCGGACAGGGGCGATTGGAGACCCAGTACTTC.

This clone was picked up one time. The chain carries TRBV5-5 and TRBJ1-5; 9 bases line up with TRBD1. Germline V gives CDR1 SGHKS, CDR2 YYEKEE (reference sequence). Trimming removed 4 bases from V and 9 bases from J; junction bases left unmatched: 5. The CDR3 length is 13 residues. This CDR3 is CASSRGQGGPQHF. DNA of the CDR3: TGTGCCAGCAGCAGGGGACAGGGCGGGCCCCAGCATTTT.

J is TRBJ2-5 and V is TRBV24-1; tentative D call: TRBD1 (5 bases). The CDR3 runs to 14 residues. V was shortened by 2 bases and J by 2 bases, with 8 bases between the two germline ends. The germline CDR1 and CDR2 sequences are KGHDR and SFDVKD. CDR3 sequence (DNA): TGTGCCACCAGTGATTACCAGGGACAAGAGACCCAGTACTTC. It codes for CATSDYQGQETQYF.

This chain connects TRBV5-1 to TRBJ2-3; 7 bases are shared with TRBD1. CDR3 length equals 15 residues. Germline trimming cut 2 bases from V and 1 base from J; bases unmatched to any gene: 4. Germline-derived CDR1 and CDR2 are SGHRS and YFSETQ. CDR3 bases: TGCGCCAGCAGCTTTGAGGGGGCTGGCACAGATACGCAGTATTTT. Its protein product is CASSFEGAGTDTQYF. The variable domain in full, completed from reference TRBV5-1 and TRBJ2-3, reads KAGVTQTPRYLIKTRGQQVTLSCSPISGHRSVSWYQQTPGQGLQFLFEYFSETQRNKGNFPGRFSGRQFSNSRSEMNVSTLELGDSALYLCASSFEGAGTDTQYFGPGTRLTVL.

The chain has TRBV9 and TRBJ2-3, with TRBD1 identical over 7 bases. The CDR3 is 15 amino acids. The V and J ends lost 4 bases and 2 bases, in that order; junction bases with no gene match: 7. The germline V gene has CDR1 SGDLS and CDR2 YYNGEE. The CDR3 protein is CASSLGQMDTDTQYF. DNA for the CDR3: TGTGCCAGCAGCTTGGGACAGATGGACACAGATACGCAGTATTTT.

J is TRBJ2-5 and V is TRBV9; D is possibly TRBD2 (5 bases). Germline V CDR1 and CDR2: SGDLS, YYNGEE. The CDR3 totals 16 residues. Trimming took 1 base from V and 2 from J, leaving 15 bases between them. CDR3 coding DNA: TGTGCCAGCAGCGTAAGCGGTCTTGGGCCGCAAGAGACCCAGTACTTC. Translated: CASSVSGLGPQETQYF.

V gene TRBV14 combines with J gene TRBJ2-1, with D uncertain. Between the trimmed V and J ends, which lost 1 base and 7 bases, there was a span of 8 bases. The CDR3 runs 13 residues. CDR1 and CDR2 (germline): SGHDN, FVKESK. The DNA of the CDR3 is TGTGCCAGCAGCCAAGCCCTAGTAAATGAGCAGTTCTTC. Translated: CASSQALVNEQFF.

The gene calls are TRBV6-6 and TRBJ2-1, with 9 bases lining up with TRBD1. CDR3 size: 15 residues. CDR1 MNHNY and CDR2 SVGAGI come from the germline V gene (reference sequence). V lost 6 bases, J lost 7 bases, and 10 bases stayed unmatched. In DNA form, the CDR3 reads TGTGCCAGCAGGGGTTTACAGGGGGCACTAAATGAGCAGTTCTTC. Translation gives CASRGLQGALNEQFF.

CDR3: CASSLGQGIYEQYF. CDR3 in DNA: TGCGCCAGCAGCTTGGGCCAGGGCATCTACGAGCAGTACTTC. The chain employs TRBV5-1 and TRBJ2-7, with D perhaps TRBD1 (5 bases). The CDR3 has 14 residues. V lost 0 bases and J 3 bases, leaving 10 bases between the germline ends. Germline CDR1 SGHRS, CDR2 YFSETQ.

This clone was seen a few times. This sequence joins TRBV5-1 and TRBJ1-1, with D possibly being TRBD1 (5 bases). This CDR3 is 16 amino acids long. The V gene lost 0 bases and the J gene lost 0 bases, with 12 bases spanning the gap. Germline loops: CDR1 SGHRS, CDR2 YFSETQ. The CDR3 sequence is CASSLGRVAMNTEAFF. CDR3 nucleotides: TGCGCCAGCAGCTTGGGCAGGGTGGCGATGAACACTGAAGCTTTCTTT.

This clone showed up just a few times. The chain has TRBV5-6 and TRBJ1-5; 9 bases are shared with TRBD1. From germline, CDR1 is SGHDT and CDR2 YYEEEE. The CDR3 runs to 17 residues. J gave up 1 base and V 1 base, and 6 bases lay outside the gene matches. CDR3 DNA sequence: TGTGCCAGCAGCTTGTTCCGGGACAGGGACAGCAATCAGCCCCAGCATTTT. Translation gives CASSLFRDRDSNQPQHF.

This clone was observed once. The gene calls are TRBV11-3 and TRBJ2-2, with D possibly being TRBD2 (5 bases). CDR3 length equals 16 residues. V lost 4 bases, J lost 0 bases, and 12 bases lay in between. Germline-derived CDR1 and CDR2 are SGHNT and YENEEA. CDR3 coding DNA: TGTGCCAGCAGCTCGGACGGGAAGTCGAACACCGGGGAGCTGTTTTTT. It translates to CASSSDGKSNTGELFF.

The chain uses TRBV5-4 and TRBJ2-5; 14 positions agree with TRBD2. CDR3 size: 17 residues. V gave up 6 bases and J gave up 6 bases; unmatched junction bases: 13. Per germline, CDR1 SGHNT and CDR2 YYREEE (reference sequence). CDR3 sequence: CASTQTKGLAGVKTQYF. CDR3 DNA: TGTGCCAGCACCCAGACTAAGGGACTAGCGGGAGTGAAGACCCAGTACTTC.

V is TRBV11-1 and J is TRBJ2-1; a weak D match, TRBD1 (5 bases). The CDR3 has 16 amino acids. CDR1 and CDR2 (germline): SGHAT, FQDESV (reference sequence). Trimming shortened V by 5 bases and J by 0 bases, and 14 bases separated the two germline ends. The CDR3 loop is CASSPGGASSYNEQFF. The CDR3 coding sequence is TGTGCCAGCAGCCCCGGTGGGGCCAGCTCCTACAATGAGCAGTTCTTC.

The chain couples TRBV5-1 to TRBJ2-5; the D gene is possibly TRBD2 (6 bases). Germline CDR1 reads SGHRS; CDR2 reads YFSETQ. CDR3 length: 15 amino acids. With 3 bases removed from V and 4 bases from J, the gap between germline ends came to 16 bases. CDR3 coding DNA: TGCGCCAGCAGCTCCGGACTGTCCGGGGGAGAGACCCAGTACTTC. It yields the protein CASSSGLSGGETQYF.

This chain uses TRBV10-3 with TRBJ1-5; 8 bases fit TRBD1. The length of the CDR3 is 15 residues. Germline V gene lookup returns CDR1 ENHRY and CDR2 SYGVKD. With V trimmed by 5 bases and J by 5 bases, 8 bases remained unmatched. The CDR3 nucleotides are TGTGCCATCAGTCAGGGGGCGACGGGGGATCAGCCCCAGCATTTT. Protein sequence: CAISQGATGDQPQHF.

This sequence joins TRBV5-1 and TRBJ2-5; D is unresolved. This CDR3 comprises 14 residues. V was pared by 0 bases and J by 5 bases, with 11 bases between. Germline assignment: CDR1 SGHRS and CDR2 YFSETQ. The CDR3 loop is CASSLDSRWETQYF. The DNA of the CDR3 is TGCGCCAGCAGCTTGGACAGTCGTTGGGAGACCCAGTACTTC.

The chain couples TRBV10-3 to TRBJ2-3, with 8 bases that match TRBD2. Trimming took 5 bases from V and 7 from J; bases not matched to a gene: 11. In germline, CDR1 is ENHRY, CDR2 SYGVKD. The CDR3 loop spans 15 amino acids. The CDR3 nucleotides read TGTGCCATCAGTAGCTTGCGGGAGGAGAAAAATACGCAGTATTTT. This codes for CAISSLREEKNTQYF.